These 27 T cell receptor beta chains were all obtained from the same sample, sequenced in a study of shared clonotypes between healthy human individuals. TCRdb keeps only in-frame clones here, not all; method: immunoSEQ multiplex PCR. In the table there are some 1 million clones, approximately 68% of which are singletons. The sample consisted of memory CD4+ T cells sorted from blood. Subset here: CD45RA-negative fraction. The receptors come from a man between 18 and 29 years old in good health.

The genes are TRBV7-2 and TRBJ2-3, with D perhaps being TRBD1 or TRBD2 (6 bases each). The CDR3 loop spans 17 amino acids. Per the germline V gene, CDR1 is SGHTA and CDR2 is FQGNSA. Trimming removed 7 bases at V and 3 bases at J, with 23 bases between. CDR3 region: CASKPPGGPSPTDTQYF. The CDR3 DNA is TGTGCCAGCAAGCCTCCCGGGGGCCCCTCTCCGACAGATACGCAGTATTTT. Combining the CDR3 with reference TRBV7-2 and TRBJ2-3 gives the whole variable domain GAGVSQSPSNKVTEKGKDVELRCDPISGHTALYWYRQSLGQGLEFLIYFQGNSAPDKSGLPSDRFSAERTGGSVSTLTIQRTQQEDSAVYLCASKPPGGPSPTDTQYFGPGTRLTVL.

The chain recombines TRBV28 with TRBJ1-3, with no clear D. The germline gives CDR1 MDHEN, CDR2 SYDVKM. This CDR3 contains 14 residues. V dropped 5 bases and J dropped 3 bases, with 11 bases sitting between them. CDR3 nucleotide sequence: TGTGCCAGCAGTCAACAAAGGGTTGGAAACACCATATATTTT. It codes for CASSQQRVGNTIYF.

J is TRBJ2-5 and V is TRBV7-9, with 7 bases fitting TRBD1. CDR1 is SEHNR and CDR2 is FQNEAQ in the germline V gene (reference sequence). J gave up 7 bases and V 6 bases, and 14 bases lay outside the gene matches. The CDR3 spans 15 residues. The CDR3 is CASRTGTATSGTQYF. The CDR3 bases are TGTGCCAGCAGGACCGGGACAGCCACCTCGGGGACCCAGTACTTC.

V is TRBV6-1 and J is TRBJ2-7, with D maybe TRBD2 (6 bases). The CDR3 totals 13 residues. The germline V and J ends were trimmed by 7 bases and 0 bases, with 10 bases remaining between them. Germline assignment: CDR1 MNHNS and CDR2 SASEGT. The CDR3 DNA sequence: TGTGCCAGCACGGGGGAACTCTCCTACGAGCAGTACTTC. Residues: CASTGELSYEQYF.

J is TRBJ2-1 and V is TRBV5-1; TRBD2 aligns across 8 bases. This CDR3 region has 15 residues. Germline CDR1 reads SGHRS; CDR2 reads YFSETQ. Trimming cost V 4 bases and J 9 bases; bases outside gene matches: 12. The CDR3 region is CASSPISGGRSEQFF. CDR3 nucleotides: TGCGCCAGCAGCCCCATCTCGGGAGGGCGAAGTGAGCAGTTCTTC.

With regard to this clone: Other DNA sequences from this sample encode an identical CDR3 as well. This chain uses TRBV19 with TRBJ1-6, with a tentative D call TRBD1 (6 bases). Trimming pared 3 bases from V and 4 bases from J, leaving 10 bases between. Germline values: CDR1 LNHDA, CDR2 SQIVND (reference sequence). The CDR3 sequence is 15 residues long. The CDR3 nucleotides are TGTGCCAGTAGTATCGGGCAGGGGTATAATTCACCCCTCCACTTT. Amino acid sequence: CASSIGQGYNSPLHF.

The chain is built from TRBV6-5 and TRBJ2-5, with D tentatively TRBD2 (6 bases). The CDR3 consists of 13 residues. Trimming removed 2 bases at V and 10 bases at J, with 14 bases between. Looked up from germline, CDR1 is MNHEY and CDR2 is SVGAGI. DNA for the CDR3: TGTGCCAGCAGTTACGGGACTTACGAGGACCAGTACTTC. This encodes CASSYGTYEDQYF.

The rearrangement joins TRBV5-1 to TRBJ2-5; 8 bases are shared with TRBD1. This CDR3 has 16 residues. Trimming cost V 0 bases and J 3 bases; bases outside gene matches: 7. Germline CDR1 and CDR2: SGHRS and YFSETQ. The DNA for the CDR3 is TGCGCCAGCAGCTTGGGGGCCGGACAGGGAAAAGAGACCCAGTACTTC. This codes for CASSLGAGQGKETQYF. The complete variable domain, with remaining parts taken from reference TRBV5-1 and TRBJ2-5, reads KAGVTQTPRYLIKTRGQQVTLSCSPISGHRSVSWYQQTPGQGLQFLFEYFSETQRNKGNFPGRFSGRQFSNSRSEMNVSTLELGDSALYLCASSLGAGQGKETQYFGPGTRLLVL.

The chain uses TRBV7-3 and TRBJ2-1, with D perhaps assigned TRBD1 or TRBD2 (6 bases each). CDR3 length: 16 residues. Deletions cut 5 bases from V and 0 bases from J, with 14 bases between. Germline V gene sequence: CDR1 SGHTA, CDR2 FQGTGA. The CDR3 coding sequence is TGTGCCAGCAGCGCCAAAGGGGGGAGCTCCTACAATGAGCAGTTCTTC. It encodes CASSAKGGSSYNEQFF. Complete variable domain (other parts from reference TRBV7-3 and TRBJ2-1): GAGVSQTPSNKVTEKGKYVELRCDPISGHTALYWYRQSLGQGPEFLIYFQGTGAADDSGLPNDRFFAVRPEGSVSTLKIQRTERGDSAVYLCASSAKGGSSYNEQFFGPGTRLTVL.

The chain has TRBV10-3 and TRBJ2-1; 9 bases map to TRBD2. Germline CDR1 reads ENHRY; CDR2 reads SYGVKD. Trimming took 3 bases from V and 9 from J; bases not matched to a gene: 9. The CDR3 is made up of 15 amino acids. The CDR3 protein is CAISDGGGASREQFF. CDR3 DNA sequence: TGTGCCATCAGTGATGGCGGGGGGGCCTCGCGTGAGCAGTTCTTC.

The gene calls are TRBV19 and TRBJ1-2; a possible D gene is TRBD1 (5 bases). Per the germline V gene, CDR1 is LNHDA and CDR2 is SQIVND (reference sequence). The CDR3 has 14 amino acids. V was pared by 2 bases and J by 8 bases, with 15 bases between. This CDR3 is CASSIKGETAGYTF. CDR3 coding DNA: TGTGCCAGTAGTATAAAAGGGGAGACCGCCGGCTACACCTTC.

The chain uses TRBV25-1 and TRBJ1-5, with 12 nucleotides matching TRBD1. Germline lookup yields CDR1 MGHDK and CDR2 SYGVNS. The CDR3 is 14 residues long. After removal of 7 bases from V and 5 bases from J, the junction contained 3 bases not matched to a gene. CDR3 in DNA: TGTGCCAGCAACGGGACAGGGGGCGATCAGCCCCAGCATTTT. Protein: CASNGTGGDQPQHF.

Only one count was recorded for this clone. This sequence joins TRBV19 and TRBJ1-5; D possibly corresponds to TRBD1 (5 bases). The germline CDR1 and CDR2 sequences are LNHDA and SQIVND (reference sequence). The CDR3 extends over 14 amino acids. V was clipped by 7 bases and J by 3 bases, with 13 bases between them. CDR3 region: CASTAGVANQPQHF. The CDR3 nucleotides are TGTGCCAGTACAGCGGGGGTAGCCAATCAGCCCCAGCATTTT. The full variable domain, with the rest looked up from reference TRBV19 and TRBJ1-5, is DGGITQSPKYLFRKEGQNVTLSCEQNLNHDAMYWYRQDPGQGLRLIYYSQIVNDFQKGDIAEGYSVSREKKESFPLTVTSAQKNPTAFYLCASTAGVANQPQHFGDGTRLSIL.

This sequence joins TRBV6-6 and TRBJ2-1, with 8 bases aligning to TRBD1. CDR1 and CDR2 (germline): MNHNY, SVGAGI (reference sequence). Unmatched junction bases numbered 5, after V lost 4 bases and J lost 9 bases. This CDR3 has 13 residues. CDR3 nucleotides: TGTGCCAGCAGTTTTTCAGGGGGCGGTGAGCAGTTCTTC. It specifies CASSFSGGGEQFF.

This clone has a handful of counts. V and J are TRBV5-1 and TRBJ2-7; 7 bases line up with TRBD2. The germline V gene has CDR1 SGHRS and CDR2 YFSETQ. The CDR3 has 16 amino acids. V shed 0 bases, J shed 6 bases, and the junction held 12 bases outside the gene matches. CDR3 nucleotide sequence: TGCGCCAGCAGCTTGGAGACTTCGGCGGGAGCGGGCGAGCAGTACTTC. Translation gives CASSLETSAGAGEQYF.

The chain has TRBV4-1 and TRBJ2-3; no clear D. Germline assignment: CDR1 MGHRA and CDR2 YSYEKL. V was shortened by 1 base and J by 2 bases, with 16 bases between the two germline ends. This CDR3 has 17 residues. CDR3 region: CASSQVVSGRATDTQYF. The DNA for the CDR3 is TGCGCCAGCAGCCAAGTCGTATCTGGCAGAGCCACAGATACGCAGTATTTT.

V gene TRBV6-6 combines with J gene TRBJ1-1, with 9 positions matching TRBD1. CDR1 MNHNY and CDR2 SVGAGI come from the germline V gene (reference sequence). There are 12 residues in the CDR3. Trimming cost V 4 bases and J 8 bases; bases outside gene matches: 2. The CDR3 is CASSLQGAEAFF. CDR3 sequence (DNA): TGTGCCAGCAGTTTACAGGGGGCCGAAGCTTTCTTT.

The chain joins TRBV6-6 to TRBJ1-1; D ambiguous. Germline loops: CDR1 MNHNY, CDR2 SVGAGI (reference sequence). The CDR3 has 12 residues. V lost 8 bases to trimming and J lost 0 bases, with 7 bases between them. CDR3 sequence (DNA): TGTGCCAGCGGCCCAGTGAACACTGAAGCTTTCTTT. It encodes CASGPVNTEAFF.

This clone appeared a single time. The CDR3 loop is CASAKNSLADTQYF. CDR3 bases: TGTGCCAGTGCCAAGAACTCACTAGCAGATACGCAGTATTTT. The chain joins TRBV19 to TRBJ2-3; tentative D call: TRBD2 (5 bases). Between the trimmed V and J ends, which lost 8 bases and 4 bases, there was a span of 16 bases. CDR3 length: 14 amino acids. CDR1 is LNHDA and CDR2 is SQIVND in the germline V gene (reference sequence).

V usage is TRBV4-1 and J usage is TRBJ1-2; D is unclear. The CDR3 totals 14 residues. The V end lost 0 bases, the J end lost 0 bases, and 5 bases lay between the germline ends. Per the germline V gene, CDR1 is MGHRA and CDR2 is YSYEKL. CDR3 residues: CASSQEVSNYGYTF. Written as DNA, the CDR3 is TGCGCCAGCAGCCAAGAGGTCTCTAACTATGGCTACACCTTC.

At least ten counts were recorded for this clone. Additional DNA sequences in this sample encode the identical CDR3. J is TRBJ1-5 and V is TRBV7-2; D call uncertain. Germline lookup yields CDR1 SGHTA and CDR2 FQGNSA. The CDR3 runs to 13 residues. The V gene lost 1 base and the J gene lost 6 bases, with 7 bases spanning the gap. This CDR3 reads CASSLGGTQPQHF. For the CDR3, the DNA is TGTGCCAGCAGCTTAGGAGGCACTCAGCCCCAGCATTTT. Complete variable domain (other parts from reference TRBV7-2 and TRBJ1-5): GAGVSQSPSNKVTEKGKDVELRCDPISGHTALYWYRQSLGQGLEFLIYFQGNSAPDKSGLPSDRFSAERTGGSVSTLTIQRTQQEDSAVYLCASSLGGTQPQHFGDGTRLSIL.

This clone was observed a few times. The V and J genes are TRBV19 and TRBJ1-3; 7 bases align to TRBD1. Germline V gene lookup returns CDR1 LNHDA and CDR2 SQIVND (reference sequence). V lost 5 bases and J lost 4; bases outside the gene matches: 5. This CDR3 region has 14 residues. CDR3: CASSFTGDGNTIYF. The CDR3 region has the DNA TGTGCCAGTAGTTTCACAGGGGACGGAAACACCATATATTTT.

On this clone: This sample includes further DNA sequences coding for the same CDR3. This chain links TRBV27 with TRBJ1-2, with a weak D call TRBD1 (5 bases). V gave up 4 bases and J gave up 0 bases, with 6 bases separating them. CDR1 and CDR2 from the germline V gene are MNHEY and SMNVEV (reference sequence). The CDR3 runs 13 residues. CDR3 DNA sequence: TGTGCCAGCAGTTGGGGCCCTAACTATGGCTACACCTTC. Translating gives CASSWGPNYGYTF.

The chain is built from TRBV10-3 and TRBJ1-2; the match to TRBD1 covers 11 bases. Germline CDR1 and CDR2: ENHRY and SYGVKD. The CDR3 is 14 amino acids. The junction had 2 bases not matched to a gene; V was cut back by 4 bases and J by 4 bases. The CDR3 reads CAISGGQGAYGYTF. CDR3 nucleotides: TGTGCCATCAGTGGAGGACAGGGGGCCTATGGCTACACCTTC.

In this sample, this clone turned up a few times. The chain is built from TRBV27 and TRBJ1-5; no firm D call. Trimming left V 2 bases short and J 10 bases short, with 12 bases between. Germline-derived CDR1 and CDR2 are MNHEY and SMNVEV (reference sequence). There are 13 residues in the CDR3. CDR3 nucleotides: TGTGCCAGCAGTTTACAGCCCCATCGACCCCAGCATTTT. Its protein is CASSLQPHRPQHF.

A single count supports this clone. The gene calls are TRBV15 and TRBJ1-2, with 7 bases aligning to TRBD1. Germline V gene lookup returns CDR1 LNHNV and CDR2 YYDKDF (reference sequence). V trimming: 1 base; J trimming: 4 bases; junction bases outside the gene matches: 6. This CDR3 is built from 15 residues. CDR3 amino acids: CATSRGISGGYGYTF. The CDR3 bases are TGTGCCACCAGCAGAGGAATATCAGGGGGCTATGGCTACACCTTC.

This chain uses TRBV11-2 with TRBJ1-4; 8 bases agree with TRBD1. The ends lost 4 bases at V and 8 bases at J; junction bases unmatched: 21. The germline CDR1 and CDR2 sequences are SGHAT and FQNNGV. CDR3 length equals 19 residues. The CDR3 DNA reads TGTGCCAGCAGCTCAACCGGGACAGGTTTCTTTTTTTCACGGGAAAAACTGTTTTTT. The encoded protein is CASSSTGTGFFFSREKLFF. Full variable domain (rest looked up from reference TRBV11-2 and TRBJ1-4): EAGVAQSPRYKIIEKRQSVAFWCNPISGHATLYWYQQILGQGPKLLIQFQNNGVVDDSQLPKDRFSAERLKGVDSTLKIQPAKLEDSAVYLCASSSTGTGFFFSREKLFFGSGTQLSVL.